The 15 T cell receptor beta chains given below trace back to one sample, sequenced in a study of T cell responses to AZD1222 COVID-19 vaccine. Sequenced by immunoSEQ multiplex PCR; TCRdb stores in-frame clones only, minus some. This repertoire shows about 100,000 clones, around 89% found once; its top ten account for approximately 18%. Sequencing was performed on peripheral blood, taken on day 0 of AZD1222 vaccination. These TCRs come from an adult in good health.

A note on this clone: The sample has other DNA sequences that encode this CDR3 too. The rearrangement joins TRBV2 to TRBJ1-5, with TRBD1 identical over 9 bases. V lost 6 bases to trimming and J lost 4 bases; unmatched junction nucleotides: 4. This CDR3 has 14 amino acids. The germline V gene has CDR1 SNHLY and CDR2 FYNNEI. The CDR3 is CASSPGQGNQPQHF. The DNA of the CDR3 is TGTGCCAGCAGCCCGGGACAGGGTAATCAGCCCCAGCATTTT.

The chain recombines TRBV6-5 with TRBJ2-7; the match to TRBD1 covers 8 bases. In germline, CDR1 is MNHEY, CDR2 SVGAGI. The CDR3 covers 15 residues. V lost 4 bases and J lost 2; bases outside the gene matches: 7. The CDR3 DNA sequence: TGTGCCAGCAGTTCTCCGGGACAGGTCCCCTACGAGCAGTACTTC. Translation gives CASSSPGQVPYEQYF.

The chain links TRBV29-1 to TRBJ1-5; 8 nucleotides align to TRBD1. Germline assignment: CDR1 SQVTM and CDR2 ANQGSEA. This CDR3 region has 13 residues. V lost 6 bases to trimming and J lost 5 bases; unmatched junction nucleotides: 6. The chain's CDR3 is CSVRDRGDQPQHF. The CDR3, as DNA: TGCAGCGTGCGAGACAGGGGAGATCAGCCCCAGCATTTT.

The gene calls are TRBV4-1 and TRBJ2-7; 8 bases line up with TRBD2. The ends lost 2 bases at V and 5 bases at J; junction bases unmatched: 14. Germline V gives CDR1 MGHRA, CDR2 YSYEKL. The CDR3 totals 17 residues. CDR3 in amino acids: CASSQRARRGVFHEQYF. For the CDR3, the DNA is TGCGCCAGCAGCCAAAGGGCCAGGCGGGGGGTCTTCCACGAGCAGTACTTC.

The rearrangement links TRBV10-3 to TRBJ2-5, with D hard to call. Germline V gene data show CDR1 as ENHRY and CDR2 as SYGVKD. The CDR3 spans 14 residues. The V gene lost 3 bases and the J gene lost 1 base, with 9 bases spanning the gap. Written as DNA, the CDR3 is TGTGCCATCAGTGAACAAGTGAGCCAAGAGACCCAGTACTTC. This codes for CAISEQVSQETQYF.

This clone appeared once. The rearrangement uses TRBV6-5 and TRBJ2-2; D could derive from TRBD1 or TRBD2 (6 bases each). The V and J ends lost 11 bases and 7 bases respectively, with 14 bases between them. Germline V gene sequence: CDR1 MNHEY, CDR2 SVGAGI. The CDR3 length is 12 residues. In DNA form, the CDR3 reads TGTGCCGGGGGGCAGGTTAGCGGGGAGCTGTTTTTT. It encodes CAGGQVSGELFF.

The rearrangement uses TRBV19 and TRBJ2-3, with TRBD1 identical over 11 bases. Germline-derived CDR1 and CDR2 are LNHDA and SQIVND (reference sequence). The CDR3 totals 15 residues. V gave up 5 bases and J gave up 2 bases; unmatched junction bases: 3. The chain's CDR3 is CASSPGQGVTDTQYF. DNA of the CDR3: TGTGCCAGTAGTCCGGGACAGGGGGTCACAGATACGCAGTATTTT. The variable domain in full, with the rest retrieved from reference TRBV19 and TRBJ2-3, is DGGITQSPKYLFRKEGQNVTLSCEQNLNHDAMYWYRQDPGQGLRLIYYSQIVNDFQKGDIAEGYSVSREKKESFPLTVTSAQKNPTAFYLCASSPGQGVTDTQYFGPGTRLTVL.

The rearrangement uses TRBV14 and TRBJ1-3, with D unresolved. V lost 5 bases to trimming and J lost 8 bases, with 22 bases between them. CDR3 length equals 16 residues. The germline gives CDR1 SGHDN, CDR2 FVKESK. CDR3 DNA: TGTGCCAGCAGCGAAATGCGCGGCGCCAATCGGGACACCATATATTTT. Encoded protein: CASSEMRGANRDTIYF.

J is TRBJ1-6 and V is TRBV30; D not resolved. The ends were cut back, 6 bases at V and 4 bases at J, with 13 bases in the middle. This CDR3 is built from 14 residues. Germline loops: CDR1 GTSNPN, CDR2 SVGIG (reference sequence). The CDR3 DNA reads TGTGCCTGTTTAGCGCGGCGGTATAATTCACCCCTCCACTTT. Its translation is CACLARRYNSPLHF.

This sequence joins TRBV11-3 and TRBJ1-4, with 9 bases lining up with TRBD1. Germline values: CDR1 SGHNT, CDR2 YENEEA. This CDR3 comprises 15 residues. Trimming at V came to 6 bases and at J to 4 bases, leaving 6 bases not matched to a gene. The CDR3 loop is CASRDRTGDNEKLFF. CDR3 DNA: TGTGCCAGCAGGGACCGGACAGGGGATAATGAAAAACTGTTTTTT.

The sample holds one count of this clone. The genes are TRBV19 and TRBJ1-2, with 8 positions matching TRBD1. Trimming cost V 0 bases and J 5 bases; bases outside gene matches: 5. The CDR3 is made up of 15 amino acids. Germline V lookup: CDR1 LNHDA, CDR2 SQIVND (reference sequence). The CDR3 coding sequence is TGTGCCAGTAGTATAGACCGGGACAGGCTATATGGCTACACCTTC. Encoded protein: CASSIDRDRLYGYTF.

The chain uses TRBV4-1 and TRBJ1-5; D is possibly TRBD1 (6 bases). Germline CDR1 is MGHRA and CDR2 is YSYEKL. V was trimmed by 3 bases and J by 5 bases, leaving 14 bases between them. This CDR3 region has 15 residues. CDR3 amino acids: CASSQVQGRHQPQHF. Written as DNA, the CDR3 is TGCGCCAGCAGCCAGGTACAGGGACGACATCAGCCCCAGCATTTT.

The chain couples TRBV7-9 to TRBJ2-3, with TRBD2 identical over 8 bases. CDR1 and CDR2 (germline): SEHNR, FQNEAQ (reference sequence). V shed 5 bases, J shed 4 bases, and the junction held 11 bases outside the gene matches. This CDR3 is built from 16 residues. CDR3 DNA: TGTGCCAGCAGCCGACCTCTAGCGGGTATTGCAGATACGCAGTATTTT. It specifies CASSRPLAGIADTQYF.

The chain joins TRBV19 to TRBJ2-1, with a weak D call TRBD1 (5 bases). Germline-derived CDR1 and CDR2 are LNHDA and SQIVND (reference sequence). The germline V and J ends were trimmed by 4 bases and 7 bases, with 11 bases remaining between them. The CDR3 sequence is 13 residues long. The CDR3 DNA is TGTGCCAGTAGTACAGGGCTGGTAAATGAGCAGTTCTTC. The encoded protein is CASSTGLVNEQFF.

V gene TRBV5-1 combines with J gene TRBJ1-5; D remains unclear. This CDR3 contains 15 residues. Trimming took off 4 bases at V and 0 bases at J, with 11 bases between the two ends. The V gene's germline CDR1 is SGHRS and CDR2 YFSETQ. This CDR3 is CASSGGRYSNQPQHF. DNA for the CDR3: TGCGCCAGCAGCGGCGGACGTTATAGCAATCAGCCCCAGCATTTT.